This TCR beta chain originates from a study of T cell changes during pregnancy in multiple sclerosis. Data came from immunoSEQ multiplex PCR; TCRdb stores just in-frame clones and leaves some out. This sample has fewer than 40,000 clones, with about 88% found just once. The CDR3 has 11 residues. The V end was cut by 3 bases, the J end by 6 bases, with 5 bases between. Germline CDR1 GTSNPN, CDR2 SVGIG (reference sequence). The sample consisted of CD8+ T cells from peripheral blood mononuclear cells, taken in the second trimester of pregnancy. The sequence came from a female donor with multiple sclerosis, enrolled in a pregnancy study. The chain joins TRBV30 to TRBJ2-2; D ambiguous. CDR3 nucleotide sequence: TGTGCCTGGAGACACGCCGGGGAGCTGTTTTTT. Translation gives CAWRHAGELFF.